Sequencing of this T cell receptor beta chain was carried out in a study of molecular identifiers for immune sequencing clone quantification. This clonotype was detected many times. A single record per CDR3 protein comes from TCRdb applying MiXCR to the PCR reads. Here the sample spans about 630,000 distinct CDR3 sequences, about 25% being singletons. The germline V gene encodes CDR1 SGHDN and CDR2 FVKESK. The V and J ends lost 3 bases and 3 bases respectively, with 8 bases between them. This CDR3 region has 13 residues. A CD8+CD4-CCR7+CD45RA+ phenotype served as the sorting definition for naive CD8 T cells.

V is TRBV14 and J is TRBJ1-1; D is unresolved. This TCR derives from a human donor in good health. Some libraries in this study had Jurkat cell RNA spiked in. The sequenced sample consisted of naive CD8+ T cells from blood, with Jurkat cell RNA spiked in. Subset specified: FACS-sorted CD8+CD4-CCR7+CD45RA+ naive T cells. CDR3 sequence reads: CASSHPPDTEAFF. CDR3 bases: TGTGCCAGCAGCCACCCGCCCGACACTGAAGCTTTCTTT. Looking up the rest from reference TRBV14 and TRBJ1-1 gives the full variable domain: EAGVTQFPSHSVIEKGQTVTLRCDPISGHDNLYWYRRVMGKEIKFLLHFVKESKQDESGMPNNRFLAERTGGTYSTLKVQPAELEDSGVYFCASSHPPDTEAFFGQGTRLTVV.